These T cell receptor beta chains were read from a single sample in a study of T cell repertoires in cytomegalovirus infection. Each CDR3 protein is one row after TCRdb ran MiXCR on the reads. The sample has some 100,000 distinct CDR3 sequences; around 28% are singletons. No antigen is known for these receptors. Sequencing used CD8+ T cells from cultured PBMCs, obtained from culture after CMV antigen stimulation. The source is a human donor in good health (CMV status not recorded). Some clones in this sample may be carry-over from other donors' samples. The CDR3 runs from the conserved cysteine through the conserved F or W. D genes are given only for firm matches. Expanded clones get a size class; other rows say once, few or many, or leave the size out.

clone size	D gene	V gene	J gene	CDR3 DNA	CDR3 protein
many	NA	TRBV28	TRBJ1-1	TGTGCCAGCAGCTCTCCGTGGTCTGAAGCTTTCTTT	CASSSPWSEAFF
few	NA	TRBV20-1	TRBJ1-6	TGCAGTGCTAGAGATCAAAGGCAGGATAGCTCCTATAATTCACCCCTCCACTTT	CSARDQRQDSSYNSPLHF
few	NA	TRBV7-6	TRBJ2-1	TGTGCCAGCAGCTTGGGCCCTCACGGGGACCATGAGCAGTTCTTC	CASSLGPHGDHEQFF
NA	NA	TRBV6-1	TRBJ1-1	TGTGCCAGCAGGGGGGCTGGGGACACTGAAGCTTTCTTT	CASRGAGDTEAFF
many	NA	TRBV5-6	TRBJ1-6	TGTGCCAGCAGCTTCACATCGTCCAATTCACCCCTCCACTTT	CASSFTSSNSPLHF
few	NA	TRBV4-1	TRBJ1-1	TGCGCCAGCAGCCACAAGAGGAACGCGGGATCTGAAGCTTTCTTT	CASSHKRNAGSEAFF
many	NA	TRBV28	TRBJ2-1	TGTGCCAGCAGTCCTCAGGGGGGATACAATGAGCAGTTCTTC	CASSPQGGYNEQFF
few	NA	TRBV20-1	TRBJ2-5	TGCAGTGCTAGTATGGAAGGGGAGACCCAGTACTTC	CSASMEGETQYF
few	TRBD1	TRBV9	TRBJ1-1	TGTGCCAGCAGCGCCTTGGACAGGGCCACTGAAGCTTTCTTT	CASSALDRATEAFF
NA	NA	TRBV5-6	TRBJ1-1	TGTGCCAGCAGCTCCTTCCGGGCTATGAACACTGAAGCTTTCTTT	CASSSFRAMNTEAFF
many	TRBD2	TRBV7-2	TRBJ2-3	TGTGCCAGCAGCTTAATCCTAGCGGGCGGAGATACGCAGTATTTT	CASSLILAGGDTQYF
few	NA	TRBV7-9	TRBJ1-1	TGTGCCAGCAGCTTCCCCCATGCAGAAGCTTTCTTT	CASSFPHAEAFF
NA	NA	TRBV6-8	TRBJ2-1	TGTGCCAGCAGTTACCGGAATACGGGGGCGATTAACAATGAGCAGTTCTTC	CASSYRNTGAINNEQFF
NA	NA	TRBV7-9	TRBJ2-1	TGTGCCAGCAGCGCCTTAGTTCAGACAATTAGCAATGAGCAGTTCTTC	CASSALVQTISNEQFF
NA	TRBD1	TRBV6-5	TRBJ2-1	TGTGCCAGCAGTTTGGGACAGGGTTACAATGAGCAGTTCTTC	CASSLGQGYNEQFF
NA	NA	TRBV20-1	TRBJ2-7	TGCAGTGCTAGAGATTTGGCCTCCTACGAGCAGTACTTC	CSARDLASYEQYF
NA	NA	TRBV2	TRBJ1-6	TGTGCCAGCAGTGAATCGCAGCCGAGCTCCTATAATTCACCCCTCCACTTT	CASSESQPSSYNSPLHF
NA	TRBD2	TRBV7-2	TRBJ2-2	TGTGCCAGCAGCTTATGCGGGACTAGCGGGGCGAACACCGGGGAGCTGTTTTTT	CASSLCGTSGANTGELFF